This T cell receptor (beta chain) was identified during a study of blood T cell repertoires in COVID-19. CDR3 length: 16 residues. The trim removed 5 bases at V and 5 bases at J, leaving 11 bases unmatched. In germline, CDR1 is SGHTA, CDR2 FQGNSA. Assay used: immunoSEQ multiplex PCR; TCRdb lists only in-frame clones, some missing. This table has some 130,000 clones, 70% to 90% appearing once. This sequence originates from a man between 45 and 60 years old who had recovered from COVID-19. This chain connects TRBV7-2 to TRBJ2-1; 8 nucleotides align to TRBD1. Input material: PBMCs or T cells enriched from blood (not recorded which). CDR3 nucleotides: TGTGCCAGCAGCATCTCCGGACAGGGTAGGCACAATGAGCAGTTCTTC. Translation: CASSISGQGRHNEQFF.